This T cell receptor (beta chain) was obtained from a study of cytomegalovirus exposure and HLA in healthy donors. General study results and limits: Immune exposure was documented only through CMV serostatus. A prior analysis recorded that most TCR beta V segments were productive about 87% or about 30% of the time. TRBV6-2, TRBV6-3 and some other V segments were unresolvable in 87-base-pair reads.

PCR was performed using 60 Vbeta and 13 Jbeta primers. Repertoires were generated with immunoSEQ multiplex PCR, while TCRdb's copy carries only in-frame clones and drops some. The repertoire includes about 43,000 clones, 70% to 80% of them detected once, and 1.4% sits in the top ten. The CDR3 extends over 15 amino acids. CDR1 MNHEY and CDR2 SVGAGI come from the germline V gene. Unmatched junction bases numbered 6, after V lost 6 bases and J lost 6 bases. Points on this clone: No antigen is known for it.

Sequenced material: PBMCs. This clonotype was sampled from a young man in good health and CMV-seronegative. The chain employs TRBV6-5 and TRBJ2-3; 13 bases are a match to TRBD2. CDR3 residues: CASRRTSGSIDTQYF. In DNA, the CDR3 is TGTGCCAGCAGAAGGACTAGCGGGAGTATCGATACGCAGTATTTT.